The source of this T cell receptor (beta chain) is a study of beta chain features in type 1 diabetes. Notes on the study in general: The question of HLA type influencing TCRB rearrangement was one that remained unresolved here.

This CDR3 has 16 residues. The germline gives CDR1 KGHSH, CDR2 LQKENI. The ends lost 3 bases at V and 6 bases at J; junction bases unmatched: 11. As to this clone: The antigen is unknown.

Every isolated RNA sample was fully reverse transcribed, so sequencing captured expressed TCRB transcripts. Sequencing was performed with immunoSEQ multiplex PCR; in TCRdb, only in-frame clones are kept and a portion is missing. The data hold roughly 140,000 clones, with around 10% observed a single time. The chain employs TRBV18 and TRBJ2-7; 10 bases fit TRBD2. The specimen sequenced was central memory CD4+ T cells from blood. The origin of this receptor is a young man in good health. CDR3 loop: CASSPPSGGLSTEQYF. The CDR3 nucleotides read TGTGCCAGCTCACCCCCTAGCGGGGGACTTAGTACCGAGCAGTACTTC.